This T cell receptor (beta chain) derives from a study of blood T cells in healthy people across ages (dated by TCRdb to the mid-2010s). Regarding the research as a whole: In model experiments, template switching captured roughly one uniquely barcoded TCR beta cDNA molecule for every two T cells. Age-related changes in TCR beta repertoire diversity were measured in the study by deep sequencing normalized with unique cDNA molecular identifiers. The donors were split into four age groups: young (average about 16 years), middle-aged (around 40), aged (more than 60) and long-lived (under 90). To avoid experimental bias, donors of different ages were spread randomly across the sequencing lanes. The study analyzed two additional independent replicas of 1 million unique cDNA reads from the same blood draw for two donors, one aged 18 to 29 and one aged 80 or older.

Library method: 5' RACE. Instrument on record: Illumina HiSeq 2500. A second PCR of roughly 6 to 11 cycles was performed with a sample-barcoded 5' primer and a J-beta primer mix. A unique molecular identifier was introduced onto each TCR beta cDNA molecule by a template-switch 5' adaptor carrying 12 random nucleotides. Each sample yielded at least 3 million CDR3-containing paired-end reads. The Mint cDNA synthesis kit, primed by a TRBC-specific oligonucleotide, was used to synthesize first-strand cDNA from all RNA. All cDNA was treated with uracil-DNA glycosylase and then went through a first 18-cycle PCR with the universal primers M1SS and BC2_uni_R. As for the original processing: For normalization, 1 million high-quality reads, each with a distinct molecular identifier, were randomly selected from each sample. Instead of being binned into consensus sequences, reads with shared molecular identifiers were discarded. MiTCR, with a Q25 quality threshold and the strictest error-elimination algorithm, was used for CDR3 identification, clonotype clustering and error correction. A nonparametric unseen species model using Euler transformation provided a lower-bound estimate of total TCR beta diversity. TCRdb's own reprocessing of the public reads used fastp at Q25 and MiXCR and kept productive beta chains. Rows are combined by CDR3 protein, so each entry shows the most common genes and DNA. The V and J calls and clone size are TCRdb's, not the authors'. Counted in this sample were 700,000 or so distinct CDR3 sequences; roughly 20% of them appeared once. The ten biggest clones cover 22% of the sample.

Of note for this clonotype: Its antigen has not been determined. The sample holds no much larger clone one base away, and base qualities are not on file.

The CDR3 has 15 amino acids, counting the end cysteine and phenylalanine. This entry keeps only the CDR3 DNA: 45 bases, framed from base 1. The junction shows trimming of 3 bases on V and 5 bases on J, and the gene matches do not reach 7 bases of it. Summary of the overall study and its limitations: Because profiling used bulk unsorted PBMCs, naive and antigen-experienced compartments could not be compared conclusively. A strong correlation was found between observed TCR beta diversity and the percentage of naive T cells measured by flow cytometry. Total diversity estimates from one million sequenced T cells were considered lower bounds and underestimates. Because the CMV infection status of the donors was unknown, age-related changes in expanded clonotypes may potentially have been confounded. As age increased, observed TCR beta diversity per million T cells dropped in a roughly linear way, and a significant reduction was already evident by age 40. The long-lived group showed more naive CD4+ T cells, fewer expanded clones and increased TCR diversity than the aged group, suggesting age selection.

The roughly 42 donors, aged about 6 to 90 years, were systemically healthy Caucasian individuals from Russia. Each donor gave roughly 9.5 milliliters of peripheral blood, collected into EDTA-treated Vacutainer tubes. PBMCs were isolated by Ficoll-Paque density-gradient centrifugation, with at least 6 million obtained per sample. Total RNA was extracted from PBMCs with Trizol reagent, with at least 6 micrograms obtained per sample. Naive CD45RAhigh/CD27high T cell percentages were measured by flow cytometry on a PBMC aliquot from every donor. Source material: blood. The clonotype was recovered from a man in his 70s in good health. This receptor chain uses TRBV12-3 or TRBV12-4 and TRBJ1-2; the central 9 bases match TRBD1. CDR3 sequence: CASSLLTGGVYGYTF. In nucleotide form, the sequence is TGTGCCAGCAGTTTGCTCACAGGGGGCGTATATGGCTACACCTTC.